In this sample, the clone carrying this T cell receptor (beta chain) turned up many times. The data belong to a study of identical twins. V shed 5 bases, J shed 13 bases, and the junction held 17 bases outside the gene matches. The CDR3 contains 14 residues. Using its own MiXCR run on the 5' RACE reads, TCRdb lists one record per CDR3 protein. The sample lists about 490,000 distinct CDR3 sequences, 15% seen once, with nearly 0.45% in the top ten. The same specimen was also included in a second study, on yellow fever vaccine responses in identical twins.

The sample was CD4+ T cells sorted from blood. This receptor was taken from a woman younger than 35 in good health. The chain recombines TRBV12-3 or TRBV12-4 with TRBJ2-7; 7 bases are shared with TRBD1. CDR3: CASSPYITGQVLYF. The CDR3 nucleotides are TGTGCCAGCAGTCCCTACATTACAGGACAGGTACTTTACTTC.